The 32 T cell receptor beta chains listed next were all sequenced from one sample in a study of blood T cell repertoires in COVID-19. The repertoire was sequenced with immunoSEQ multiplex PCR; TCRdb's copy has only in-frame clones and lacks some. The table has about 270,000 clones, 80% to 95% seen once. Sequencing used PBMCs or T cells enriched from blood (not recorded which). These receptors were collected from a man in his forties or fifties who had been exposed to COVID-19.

The CDR3 spells CASSYGTGTSTTYEQYF. In DNA form, the CDR3 reads TGTGCCAGCAGTTATGGGACAGGGACCTCTACTACCTACGAGCAGTACTTC. The rearrangement joins TRBV6-2 or TRBV6-3 to TRBJ2-7; TRBD1 aligns across 9 bases. With V trimmed by 3 bases and J by 2 bases, 11 bases remained unmatched. CDR1 and CDR2 (germline): MNHEY, SVGEGT. The CDR3 totals 17 residues.

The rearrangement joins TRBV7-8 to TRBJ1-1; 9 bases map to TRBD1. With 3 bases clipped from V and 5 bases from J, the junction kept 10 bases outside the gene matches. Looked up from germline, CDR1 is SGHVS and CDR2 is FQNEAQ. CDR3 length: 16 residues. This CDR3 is CASSFGQGIVYTEAFF. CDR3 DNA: TGTGCCAGCAGCTTCGGACAGGGGATTGTATATACTGAAGCTTTCTTT.

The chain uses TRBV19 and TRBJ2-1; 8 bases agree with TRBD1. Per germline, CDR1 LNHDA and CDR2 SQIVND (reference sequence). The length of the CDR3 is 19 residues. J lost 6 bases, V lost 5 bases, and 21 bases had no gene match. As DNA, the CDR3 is TGTGCCAGTAGTGTGTTAACAGACCGGATCAGGGGGCGCATCAATGAGCAGTTCTTC. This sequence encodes CASSVLTDRIRGRINEQFF.

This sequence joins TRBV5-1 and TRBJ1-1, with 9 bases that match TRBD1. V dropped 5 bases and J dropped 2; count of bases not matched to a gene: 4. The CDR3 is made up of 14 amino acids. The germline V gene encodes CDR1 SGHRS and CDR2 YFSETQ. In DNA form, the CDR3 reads TGCGCCAGCAGACTAACAGGGGGCAACACTGAAGCTTTCTTT. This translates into CASRLTGGNTEAFF.

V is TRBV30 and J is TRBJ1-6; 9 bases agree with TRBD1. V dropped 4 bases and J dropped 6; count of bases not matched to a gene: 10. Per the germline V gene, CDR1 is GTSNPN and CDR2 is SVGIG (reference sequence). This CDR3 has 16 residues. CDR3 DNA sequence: TGTGCCTGGAAGGATGTGACAGGGGGTACTAATTCACCCCTCCACTTT. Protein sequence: CAWKDVTGGTNSPLHF.

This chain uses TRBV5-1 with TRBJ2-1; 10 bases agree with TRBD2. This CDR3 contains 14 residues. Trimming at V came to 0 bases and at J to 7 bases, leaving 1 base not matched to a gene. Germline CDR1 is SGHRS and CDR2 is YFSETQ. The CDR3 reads CASSLEAGGNEQFF. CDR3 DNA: TGCGCCAGCAGCTTGGAAGCGGGAGGGAATGAGCAGTTCTTC.

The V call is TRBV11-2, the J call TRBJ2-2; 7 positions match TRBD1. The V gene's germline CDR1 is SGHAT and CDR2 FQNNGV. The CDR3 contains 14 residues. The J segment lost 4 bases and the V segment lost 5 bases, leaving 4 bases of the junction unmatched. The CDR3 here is CASSPDRVTGELFF. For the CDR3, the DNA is TGTGCCAGCAGCCCAGACAGGGTCACCGGGGAGCTGTTTTTT. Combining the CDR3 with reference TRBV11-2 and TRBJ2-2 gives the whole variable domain EAGVAQSPRYKIIEKRQSVAFWCNPISGHATLYWYQQILGQGPKLLIQFQNNGVVDDSQLPKDRFSAERLKGVDSTLKIQPAKLEDSAVYLCASSPDRVTGELFFGEGSRLTVL.

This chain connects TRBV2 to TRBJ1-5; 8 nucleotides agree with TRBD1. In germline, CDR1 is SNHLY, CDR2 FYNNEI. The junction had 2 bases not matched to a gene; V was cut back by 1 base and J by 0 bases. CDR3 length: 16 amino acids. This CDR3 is CASSEDRGASNQPQHF. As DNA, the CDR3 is TGTGCCAGCAGTGAAGACAGGGGGGCTAGCAATCAGCCCCAGCATTTT.

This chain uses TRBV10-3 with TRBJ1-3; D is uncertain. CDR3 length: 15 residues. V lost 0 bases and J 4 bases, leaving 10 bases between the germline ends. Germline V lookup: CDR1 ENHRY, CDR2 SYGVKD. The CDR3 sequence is CAISESTARGNTIYF. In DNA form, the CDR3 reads TGTGCCATCAGTGAGTCAACAGCACGAGGAAACACCATATATTTT.

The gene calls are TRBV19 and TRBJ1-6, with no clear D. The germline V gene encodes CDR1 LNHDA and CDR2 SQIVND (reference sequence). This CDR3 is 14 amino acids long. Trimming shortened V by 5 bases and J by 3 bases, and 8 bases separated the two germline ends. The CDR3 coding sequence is TGTGCCAGTAGTCTGGAGAACTATAATTCACCCCTCCACTTT. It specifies CASSLENYNSPLHF.

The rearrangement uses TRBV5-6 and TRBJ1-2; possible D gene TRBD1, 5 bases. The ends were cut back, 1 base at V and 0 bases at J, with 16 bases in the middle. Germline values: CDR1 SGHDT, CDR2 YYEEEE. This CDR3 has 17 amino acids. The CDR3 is CASSLSTDRTTNYGYTF. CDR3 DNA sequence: TGTGCCAGCAGCTTGTCAACTGACAGAACCACTAACTATGGCTACACCTTC.

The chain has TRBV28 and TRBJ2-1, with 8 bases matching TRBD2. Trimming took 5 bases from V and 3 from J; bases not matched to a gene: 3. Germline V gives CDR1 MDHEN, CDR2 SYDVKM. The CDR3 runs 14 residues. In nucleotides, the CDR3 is TGTGCCAGCAGTCTTAGCGGGAACTACAATGAGCAGTTCTTC. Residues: CASSLSGNYNEQFF.

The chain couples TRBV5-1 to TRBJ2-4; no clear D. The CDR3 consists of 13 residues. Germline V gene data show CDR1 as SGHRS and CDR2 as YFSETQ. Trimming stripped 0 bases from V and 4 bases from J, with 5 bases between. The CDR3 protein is CASSLGGKNIQYF. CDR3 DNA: TGCGCCAGCAGCTTGGGCGGAAAAAACATTCAGTACTTC.

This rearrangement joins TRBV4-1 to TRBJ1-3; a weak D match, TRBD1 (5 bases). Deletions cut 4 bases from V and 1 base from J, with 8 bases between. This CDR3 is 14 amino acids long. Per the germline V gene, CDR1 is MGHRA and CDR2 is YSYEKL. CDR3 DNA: TGCGCCAGCAGCCCTCGACAGTCTGGAAACACCATATATTTT. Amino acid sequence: CASSPRQSGNTIYF.

The CDR3 sequence: CASSLVGLAVGGEQFF. In DNA, the CDR3 is TGTGCCAGCAGCTTAGTGGGACTAGCGGTAGGGGGGGAGCAGTTCTTC. This chain connects TRBV7-2 to TRBJ2-1; 11 nucleotides align to TRBD2. Germline CDR1 SGHTA, CDR2 FQGNSA. With 1 base clipped from V and 10 bases from J, the junction kept 9 bases outside the gene matches. The CDR3 contains 16 residues.

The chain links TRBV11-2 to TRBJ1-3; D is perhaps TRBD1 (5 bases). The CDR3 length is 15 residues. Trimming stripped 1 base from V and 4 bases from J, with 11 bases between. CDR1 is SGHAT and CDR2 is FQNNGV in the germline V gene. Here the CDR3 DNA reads TGTGCCAGCAGCTTAGGACAGCACGGGGGAAACACCATATATTTT. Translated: CASSLGQHGGNTIYF.

The CDR3 here is CASSPTGDSNQPQHF. The CDR3, as DNA: TGTGCCAGCTCACCCACAGGGGATAGCAATCAGCCCCAGCATTTT. V is TRBV18 and J is TRBJ1-5, with 7 bases matching TRBD1. V trimming: 3 bases; J trimming: 0 bases; junction bases outside the gene matches: 2. There are 15 residues in the CDR3. The germline CDR1 and CDR2 sequences are KGHSH and LQKENI.

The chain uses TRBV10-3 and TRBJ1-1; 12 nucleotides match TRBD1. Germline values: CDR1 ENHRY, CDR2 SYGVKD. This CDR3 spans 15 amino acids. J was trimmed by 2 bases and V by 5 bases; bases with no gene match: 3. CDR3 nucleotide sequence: TGTGCCATCAGTAGGGGGACAGGGGGCAACACTGAAGCTTTCTTT. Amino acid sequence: CAISRGTGGNTEAFF.

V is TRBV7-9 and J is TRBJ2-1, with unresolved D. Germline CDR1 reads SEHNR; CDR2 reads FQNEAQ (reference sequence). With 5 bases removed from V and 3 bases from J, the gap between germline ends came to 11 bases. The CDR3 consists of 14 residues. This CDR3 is CASSRNYNYNEQFF. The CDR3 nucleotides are TGTGCCAGCAGCCGTAACTACAACTACAATGAGCAGTTCTTC.

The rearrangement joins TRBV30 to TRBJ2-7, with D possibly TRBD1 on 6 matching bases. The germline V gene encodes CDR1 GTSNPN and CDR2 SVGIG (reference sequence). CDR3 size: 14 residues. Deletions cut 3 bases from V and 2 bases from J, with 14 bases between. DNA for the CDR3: TGTGCCTGGAGGGTAGGAGGACAGACCTACGAGCAGTACTTC. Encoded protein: CAWRVGGQTYEQYF. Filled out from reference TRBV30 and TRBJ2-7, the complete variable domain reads SQTIHQWPATLVQPVGSPLSLECTVEGTSNPNLYWYRQAAGRGLQLLFYSVGIGQISSEVPQNLSASRPQDRQFILSSKKLLLSDSGFYLCAWRVGGQTYEQYFGPGTRLTVT.

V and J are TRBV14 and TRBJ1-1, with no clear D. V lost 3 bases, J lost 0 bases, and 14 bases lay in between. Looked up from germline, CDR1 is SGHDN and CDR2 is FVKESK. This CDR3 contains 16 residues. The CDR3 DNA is TGTGCCAGCAGCCACGGTGACCGACTTGTGAACACTGAAGCTTTCTTT. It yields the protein CASSHGDRLVNTEAFF.

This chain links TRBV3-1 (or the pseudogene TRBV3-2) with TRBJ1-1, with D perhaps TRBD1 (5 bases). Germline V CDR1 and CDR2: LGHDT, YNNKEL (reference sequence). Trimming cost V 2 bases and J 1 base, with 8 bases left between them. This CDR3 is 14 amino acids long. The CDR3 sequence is CASSQIQENTEAFF. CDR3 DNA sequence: TGTGCCAGCAGCCAAATACAGGAGAACACTGAAGCTTTCTTT.

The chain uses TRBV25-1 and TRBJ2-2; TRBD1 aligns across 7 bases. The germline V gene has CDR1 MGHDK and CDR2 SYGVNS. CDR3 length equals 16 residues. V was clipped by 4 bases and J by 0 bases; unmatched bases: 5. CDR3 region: CASSVRDRTNTGELFF. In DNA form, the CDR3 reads TGTGCCAGCAGTGTACGGGACAGAACGAACACCGGGGAGCTGTTTTTT.

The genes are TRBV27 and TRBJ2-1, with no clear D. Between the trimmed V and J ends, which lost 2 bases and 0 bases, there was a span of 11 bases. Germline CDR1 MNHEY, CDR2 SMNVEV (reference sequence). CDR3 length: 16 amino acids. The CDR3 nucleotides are TGTGCCAGCAGTTTAAAGTTGGTAGACTCCTACAATGAGCAGTTCTTC. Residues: CASSLKLVDSYNEQFF.

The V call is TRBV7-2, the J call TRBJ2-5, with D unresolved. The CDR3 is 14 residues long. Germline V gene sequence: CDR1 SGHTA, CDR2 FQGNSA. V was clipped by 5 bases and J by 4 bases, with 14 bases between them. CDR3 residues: CASSEEALSETQYF. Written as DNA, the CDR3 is TGTGCCAGCAGCGAGGAAGCACTCTCAGAGACCCAGTACTTC.

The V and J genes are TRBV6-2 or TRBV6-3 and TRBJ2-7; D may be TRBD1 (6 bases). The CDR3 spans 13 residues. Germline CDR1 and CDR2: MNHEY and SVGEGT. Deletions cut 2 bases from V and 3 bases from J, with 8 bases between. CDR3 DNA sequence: TGTGCCAGCAGTTACCAGGGGAACTACGAGCAGTACTTC. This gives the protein CASSYQGNYEQYF.

Written as DNA, the CDR3 is TGCGCCAGCAGGTTCCGGGACAGGGCGTATAATTCACCCCTCCACTTT. This encodes CASRFRDRAYNSPLHF. The chain combines TRBV5-1 with TRBJ1-6; 9 nucleotides align to TRBD1. The CDR3 runs to 16 residues. V lost 5 bases, J lost 4 bases, and 7 bases stayed unmatched. From germline, CDR1 is SGHRS and CDR2 YFSETQ.

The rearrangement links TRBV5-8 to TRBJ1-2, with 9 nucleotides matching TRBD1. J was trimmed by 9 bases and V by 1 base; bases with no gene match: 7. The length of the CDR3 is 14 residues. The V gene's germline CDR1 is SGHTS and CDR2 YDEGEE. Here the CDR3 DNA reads TGTGCCAGCAGCTTGAGCGGGACAGGGTTTCGCTACACCTTC. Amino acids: CASSLSGTGFRYTF.

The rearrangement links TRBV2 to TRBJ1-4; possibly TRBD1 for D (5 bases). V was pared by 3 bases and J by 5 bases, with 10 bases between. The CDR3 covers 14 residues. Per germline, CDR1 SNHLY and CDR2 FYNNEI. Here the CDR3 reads CASSELTENEKLFF. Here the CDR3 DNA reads TGTGCCAGCAGTGAGTTGACAGAAAATGAAAAACTGTTTTTT.

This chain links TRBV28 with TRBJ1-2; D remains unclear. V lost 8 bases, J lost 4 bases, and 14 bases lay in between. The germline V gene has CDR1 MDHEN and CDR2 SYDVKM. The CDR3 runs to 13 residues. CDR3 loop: CASLNGGIYGYTF. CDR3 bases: TGTGCCAGCTTAAACGGAGGTATCTATGGCTACACCTTC.

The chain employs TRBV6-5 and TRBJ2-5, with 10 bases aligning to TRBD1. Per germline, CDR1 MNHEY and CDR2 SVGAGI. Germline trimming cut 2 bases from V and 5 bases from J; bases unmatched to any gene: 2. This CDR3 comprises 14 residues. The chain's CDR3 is CASSYVGQGETQYF. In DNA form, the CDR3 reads TGTGCCAGCAGTTACGTGGGACAGGGGGAGACCCAGTACTTC.

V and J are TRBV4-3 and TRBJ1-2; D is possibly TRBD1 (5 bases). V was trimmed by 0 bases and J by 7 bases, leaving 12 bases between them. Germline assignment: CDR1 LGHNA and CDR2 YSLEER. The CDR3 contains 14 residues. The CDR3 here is CASSQDRGVGGYTF. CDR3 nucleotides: TGCGCCAGCAGCCAAGATCGGGGGGTTGGTGGCTACACCTTC.